A single sample is the source of the 29 T cell receptor beta chains below, sequenced in a study of beta chain features in type 1 diabetes. Their antigen targets remain unknown. All of the isolated RNA was reverse transcribed, so expressed TCRB transcripts were sequenced. Some clones are missing from TCRdb's copy, which holds only in-frame ones; the method was immunoSEQ multiplex PCR. The sample yields some 110,000 clones, about a sixth seen once. Study observations and caveats: TCRB CDR3s from Type 1 diabetes patients were moderately but significantly shorter in all four CD4+ subsets.

The sequenced sample was central memory CD4+ T cells from blood. The receptors originated from a man aged 25 to 40 with type 1 diabetes.

This chain connects TRBV4-3 to TRBJ1-6; tentative D call: TRBD1 (6 bases). CDR1 and CDR2 from the germline V gene are LGHNA and YSLEER. Trimming shortened V by 0 bases and J by 14 bases, and 26 bases separated the two germline ends. There are 18 residues in the CDR3. In DNA, the CDR3 is TGCGCCAGCAGCCAAGATTGGGGCAGGGGTATCCAAATTGACACCCTCCACTTT. Translating gives CASSQDWGRGIQIDTLHF.

The chain couples TRBV7-9 to TRBJ1-6; TRBD1 matches 9 bases. The germline V gene encodes CDR1 SEHNR and CDR2 FQNEAQ (reference sequence). The V segment lost 1 base and the J segment 6 bases; nucleotides outside the gene matches: 1. The CDR3 runs to 15 residues. CDR3 sequence reads: CASSLEGQGNSPLHF. The DNA of the CDR3 is TGTGCCAGCAGCTTAGAGGGACAGGGTAATTCACCCCTCCACTTT.

This clone was counted only a few times. The chain recombines TRBV7-9 with TRBJ2-3; D is unclear. V lost 4 bases, J lost 0 bases, and 11 bases lay in between. Germline CDR1 is SEHNR and CDR2 is FQNEAQ (reference sequence). The length of the CDR3 is 15 residues. CDR3 sequence (DNA): TGTGCCAGCAGCTCCGGAGAGTTTAGCACAGATACGCAGTATTTT. Amino acids: CASSSGEFSTDTQYF.

This clone came up many times. Distinct nucleotide sequences in the sample also encode this CDR3. V usage is TRBV7-2 and J usage is TRBJ2-3; D possibly corresponds to TRBD1 (5 bases). The CDR3 is 14 residues long. V was cut by 3 bases and J by 0 bases, with 7 bases left in between. Looked up from germline, CDR1 is SGHTA and CDR2 is FQGNSA. The CDR3 loop reads CASSFQGSTDTQYF. CDR3 sequence (DNA): TGTGCCAGCAGCTTTCAGGGTAGCACAGATACGCAGTATTTT.

As concerns this clone: Because the CDR3's place on the DNA is in doubt, the DNA is left out and the CDR3 is given as listed by TCRdb. The chain is built from TRBV23-1 and TRBJ2-2; the D call in the table, TRBD1, was not verified against the DNA. TRBV23-1 is placed among ORFs of uncertain function. The CDR3 is 15 residues long, ends included. CDR3 region: CASSADSRTPGSCFF.

This clone turned up a few times. The chain combines TRBV18 with TRBJ1-2; TRBD1 might be the D (5 bases). Germline V lookup: CDR1 KGHSH, CDR2 LQKENI. Trimming pared 2 bases from V and 6 bases from J, leaving 13 bases between. This CDR3 contains 14 residues. CDR3 sequence: CASSPGAGEDGYTF. CDR3 sequence (DNA): TGTGCCAGCTCACCAGGGGCTGGAGAGGATGGCTACACCTTC.

This clone was detected a few times. The chain joins TRBV5-6 to TRBJ1-6; D not certain. The germline gives CDR1 SGHDT, CDR2 YYEEEE. CDR3 length: 15 amino acids. The V gene lost 1 base and the J gene lost 3 bases, with 8 bases spanning the gap. The DNA for the CDR3 is TGTGCCAGCAGCTTGTACAGAGACTATAATTCACCCCTCCACTTT. It specifies CASSLYRDYNSPLHF.

This clone was observed a handful of times. The chain joins TRBV7-9 to TRBJ2-2, with 7 bases that match TRBD1. CDR3 length: 14 amino acids. V trimming: 1 base; J trimming: 7 bases; junction bases outside the gene matches: 3. The germline CDR1 and CDR2 sequences are SEHNR and FQNEAQ (reference sequence). Here the CDR3 reads CASSLDRGNGELFF. CDR3 DNA sequence: TGTGCCAGCAGCTTAGACAGGGGCAACGGGGAGCTGTTTTTT. The complete variable domain, with remaining parts taken from reference TRBV7-9 and TRBJ2-2, reads DTGVSQNPRHKITKRGQNVTFRCDPISEHNRLYWYRQTLGQGPEFLTYFQNEAQLEKSRLLSDRFSAERPKGSFSTLEIQRTEQGDSAMYLCASSLDRGNGELFFGEGSRLTVL.

This clone was counted ten times or more. The sample has other DNA sequences that encode this CDR3 too. This chain uses TRBV5-1 with TRBJ2-3; D unresolved. V was clipped by 0 bases and J by 9 bases, with 11 bases between them. CDR1 and CDR2 from the germline V gene are SGHRS and YFSETQ. The CDR3 runs 13 residues. DNA of the CDR3: TGCGCCAGCAGCTTGGGGACCGGTGGCACGCAGTATTTT. It yields the protein CASSLGTGGTQYF.

The CDR3 DNA sequence: TGTGCCAGCTCGTTTCTACAGGGTACCGACGAGCAGTACTTC. The encoded protein is CASSFLQGTDEQYF. This chain joins TRBV6-1 and TRBJ2-7, with D perhaps TRBD1 (6 bases). V was cut by 8 bases and J by 5 bases, with 19 bases left in between. CDR3 size: 14 residues. CDR1 is MNHNS, CDR2 SASEGT, per germline.

The V gene is TRBV7-6, the J gene TRBJ2-3, with TRBD2 as a possible D gene (6 bases). Trimming took off 2 bases at V and 8 bases at J, with 17 bases between the two ends. This CDR3 comprises 15 residues. Germline CDR1 is SGHVS and CDR2 is FNYEAQ. The CDR3 DNA is TGTGCCAGCAGCTTATTGGCGGGGATGCAGGGTACGCAGTATTTT. Encoded protein: CASSLLAGMQGTQYF. Variable domain in full (rest from reference TRBV7-6 and TRBJ2-3): GAGVSQSPRYKVTKRGQDVALRCDPISGHVSLYWYRQALGQGPEFLTYFNYEAQQDKSGLPNDRFSAERPEGSISTLTIQRTEQRDSAMYRCASSLLAGMQGTQYFGPGTRLTVL.

This clone was seen repeatedly, ten times or more. The V and J genes are TRBV10-3 and TRBJ2-7; 8 bases agree with TRBD1. Trimming at V came to 3 bases and at J to 0 bases, leaving 4 bases not matched to a gene. The CDR3 spans 15 residues. Germline assignment: CDR1 ENHRY and CDR2 SYGVKD. CDR3 sequence: CAISDPGQVSYEQYF. The DNA for the CDR3 is TGTGCCATCAGTGACCCGGGACAGGTCTCCTACGAGCAGTACTTC.

To note about this clone: A much larger clonotype is one base distant, so this may be a read error. The sample holds other DNA sequences that translate to the same CDR3. The rearrangement links TRBV21-1 to TRBJ2-7; whether TRBD1, the table's D call, matches the DNA was not checked. TRBV21-1 is a pseudogene locus. This CDR3 has 16 amino acids. CDR3 bases: TGTGCCAGCAGCAAAGGGCTGTACAGGGGTAACTACGAGCAGTACTTC. Its translation is CASSKGLYRGNYEQYF.

In this sample, this clone turned up a few times. The chain joins TRBV2 to TRBJ2-3, with TRBD2 matching over 13 bases. Unmatched junction bases numbered 23, after V lost 5 bases and J lost 0 bases. CDR1 is SNHLY, CDR2 FYNNEI, per germline. The CDR3 spans 23 residues. CDR3: CASSQPGKTSGGQPRRSTDTQYF. For the CDR3, the DNA is TGTGCCAGCAGTCAACCGGGGAAGACTAGCGGGGGGCAACCACGGCGGAGCACAGATACGCAGTATTTT. Together with reference TRBV2 and TRBJ2-3, the CDR3 gives the full variable domain: EPEVTQTPSHQVTQMGQEVILRCVPISNHLYFYWYRQILGQKVEFLVSFYNNEISEKSEIFDDQFSVERPDGSNFTLKIRSTKLEDSAMYFCASSQPGKTSGGQPRRSTDTQYFGPGTRLTVL.

This clone was recorded many times. The rearrangement links TRBV21-1 to TRBJ1-2. TRBV21-1 is described as a pseudogene. CDR3 length: 14 residues. CDR3 in amino acids: CASSSTRVIDGYTF. For the CDR3, the DNA is TGTGCCAGCAGCAGTACTAGGGTGATAGATGGCTACACCTTC.

This clone was found a few times. This chain links TRBV7-2 with TRBJ2-3, with a tentative D call TRBD2 (5 bases). The CDR3 is 13 residues long. The germline CDR1 and CDR2 sequences are SGHTA and FQGNSA. V was clipped by 4 bases and J by 5 bases, with 10 bases between them. The CDR3 DNA reads TGTGCCAGCAGCTCCCGGGGAAGAGATACGCAGTATTTT. As protein: CASSSRGRDTQYF.

This clone was counted a few times. The chain uses TRBV9 and TRBJ1-2; tentatively, D is TRBD1 (5 bases). CDR3 size: 15 residues. Trimming shortened V by 0 bases and J by 6 bases, and 15 bases separated the two germline ends. CDR1 SGDLS and CDR2 YYNGEE come from the germline V gene. Here the CDR3 reads CASSVGGDSRNGYTF. As DNA, the CDR3 is TGTGCCAGCAGCGTAGGAGGGGATTCAAGGAATGGCTACACCTTC.

In its sample, this clone was seen a few times. V and J are TRBV9 and TRBJ2-3; D possibly uses TRBD1 or TRBD2 (5 bases each). Looked up from germline, CDR1 is SGDLS and CDR2 is YYNGEE. The CDR3 consists of 15 residues. V was cut by 0 bases and J by 3 bases, with 11 bases left in between. The CDR3 bases are TGTGCCAGCAGCGTAGGCCAAGAGGGGACAGATACGCAGTATTTT. Protein: CASSVGQEGTDTQYF. Using reference TRBV9 and TRBJ2-3 for the parts outside the CDR3, the full variable domain is DSGVTQTPKHLITATGQRVTLRCSPRSGDLSVYWYQQSLDQGLQFLIQYYNGEERAKGNILERFSAQQFPDLHSELNLSSLELGDSALYFCASSVGQEGTDTQYFGPGTRLTVL.

This clone was found a few times. The gene calls are TRBV7-2 and TRBJ1-1; D remains ambiguous. Deletions cut 5 bases from V and 0 bases from J, with 13 bases between. The CDR3 consists of 15 residues. Germline V gene sequence: CDR1 SGHTA, CDR2 FQGNSA. DNA of the CDR3: TGTGCCAGCAGCCCGATGGGCAGCATGAACACTGAAGCTTTCTTT. Translating it yields CASSPMGSMNTEAFF.

This sequence joins TRBV10-3 and TRBJ1-5; tentative D call: TRBD1 (5 bases). CDR3 length equals 15 residues. CDR1 is ENHRY, CDR2 SYGVKD, per germline. Trimming removed 0 bases at V and 7 bases at J, with 13 bases between. The CDR3 here is CAISESRGDGQPQHF. The CDR3 bases are TGTGCCATCAGTGAGTCAAGAGGGGACGGACAGCCCCAGCATTTT.

This clone has ten or more counts. This chain uses TRBV30 with TRBJ1-3, with D unclear. Germline values: CDR1 GTSNPN, CDR2 SVGIG (reference sequence). This CDR3 region has 13 residues. Trimming cost V 2 bases and J 8 bases, with 13 bases left between them. The DNA for the CDR3 is TGTGCCTGGAGTAGGTCCCAAACGGACACCATATATTTT. This encodes CAWSRSQTDTIYF.

This rearrangement joins TRBV4-3 to TRBJ2-1; D assignment may be TRBD1 or TRBD2 (5 bases each). The germline V gene encodes CDR1 LGHNA and CDR2 YSLEER. This CDR3 contains 16 residues. V was pared by 1 base and J by 4 bases, with 14 bases between. Here the CDR3 reads CASSQAGTMAYNEQFF. The CDR3, as DNA: TGCGCCAGCAGCCAAGCGGGGACCATGGCTTACAATGAGCAGTTCTTC.

This clone showed up just a few times. This chain links TRBV9 with TRBJ2-5, with 7 bases identical to TRBD2. Germline assignment: CDR1 SGDLS and CDR2 YYNGEE. The CDR3 has 14 amino acids. V was clipped by 0 bases and J by 5 bases; unmatched bases: 4. CDR3 sequence (DNA): TGTGCCAGCAGCGTAGGCCCCGGGGGGGAGACCCAGTACTTC. As protein: CASSVGPGGETQYF.

This clone appeared a few times. V and J are TRBV30 and TRBJ1-4, with no clear D. With 4 bases removed from V and 4 bases from J, the gap between germline ends came to 7 bases. From germline, CDR1 is GTSNPN and CDR2 SVGIG (reference sequence). The CDR3 contains 12 residues. The chain's CDR3 is CAWNPNNEKLFF. CDR3 nucleotide sequence: TGTGCCTGGAACCCGAATAATGAAAAACTGTTTTTT.

The chain combines TRBV18 with TRBJ1-2; 10 bases align to TRBD1. CDR1 and CDR2 from the germline V gene are KGHSH and LQKENI. This CDR3 comprises 13 residues. V lost 5 bases, J lost 4 bases, and 1 base stayed unmatched. The DNA of the CDR3 is TGTGCCAGCTCAAGACAGGGGGCCTATGGCTACACCTTC. Encoded protein: CASSRQGAYGYTF.

This rearrangement joins TRBV19 to TRBJ2-1, with D perhaps TRBD1 (6 bases). Trimming stripped 3 bases from V and 6 bases from J, with 21 bases between. CDR1 is LNHDA and CDR2 is SQIVND in the germline V gene (reference sequence). The CDR3 runs 17 residues. The CDR3, as DNA: TGTGCCAGTAGTATCCGGCCCCCGGGACAAGGGGCCAATGAGCAGTTCTTC. As protein: CASSIRPPGQGANEQFF.

This clone has a handful of counts. The J gene is TRBJ1-2, the V gene TRBV9; unclear D gene. CDR1 SGDLS and CDR2 YYNGEE come from the germline V gene. The CDR3 covers 15 residues. Trimming shortened V by 7 bases and J by 4 bases, and 20 bases separated the two germline ends. CDR3 DNA sequence: TGTGCCAGCGGGAGGCAGGAGGAGGGTACCTATGGCTACACCTTC. Amino acids: CASGRQEEGTYGYTF.

V is TRBV29-1 and J is TRBJ2-7, with TRBD1 matching 8 bases. There are 11 residues in the CDR3. Unmatched junction bases numbered 1, after V lost 6 bases and J lost 3 bases. Germline CDR1 reads SQVTM; CDR2 reads ANQGSEA. DNA for the CDR3: TGCAGCGTCGACAGGGGCTACGAGCAGTACTTC. Its translation: CSVDRGYEQYF.

The J gene is TRBJ2-2, the V gene TRBV29-1, with TRBD1 matching 7 bases. CDR1 and CDR2 (germline): SQVTM, ANQGSEA. V dropped 5 bases and J dropped 1; count of bases not matched to a gene: 4. The CDR3 runs 14 residues. The CDR3: CSVLGQRNTGELFF. The CDR3 DNA sequence: TGCAGCGTTCTGGGACAGAGGAACACCGGGGAGCTGTTTTTT.